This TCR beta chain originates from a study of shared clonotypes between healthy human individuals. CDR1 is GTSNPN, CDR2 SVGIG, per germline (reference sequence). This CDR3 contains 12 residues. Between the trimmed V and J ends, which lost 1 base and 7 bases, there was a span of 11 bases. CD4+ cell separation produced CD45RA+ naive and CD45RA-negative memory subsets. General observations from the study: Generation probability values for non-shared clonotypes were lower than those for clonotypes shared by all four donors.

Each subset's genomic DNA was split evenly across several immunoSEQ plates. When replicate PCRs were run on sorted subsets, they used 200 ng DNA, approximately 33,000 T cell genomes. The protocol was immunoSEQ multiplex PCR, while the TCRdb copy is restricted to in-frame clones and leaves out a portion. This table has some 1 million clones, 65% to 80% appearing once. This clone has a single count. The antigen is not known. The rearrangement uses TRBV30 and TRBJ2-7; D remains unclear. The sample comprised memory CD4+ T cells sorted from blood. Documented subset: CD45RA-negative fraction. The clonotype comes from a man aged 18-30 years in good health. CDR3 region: CAWSGPGREQYF. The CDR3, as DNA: TGTGCCTGGAGTGGGCCGGGTAGGGAGCAGTACTTC.